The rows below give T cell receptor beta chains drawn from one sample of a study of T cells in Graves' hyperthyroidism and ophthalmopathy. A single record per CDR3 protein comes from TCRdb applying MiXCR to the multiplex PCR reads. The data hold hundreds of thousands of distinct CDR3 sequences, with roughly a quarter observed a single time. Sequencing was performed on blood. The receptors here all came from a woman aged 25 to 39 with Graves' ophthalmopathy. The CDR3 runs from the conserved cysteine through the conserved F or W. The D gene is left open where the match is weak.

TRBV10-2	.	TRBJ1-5	CASTDIDRLNQPQHF
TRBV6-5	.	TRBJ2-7	CASSYVRGPYEQYF
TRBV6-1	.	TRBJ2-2	CASSRSGVGELFF
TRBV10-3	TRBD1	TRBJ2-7	CAIGSTGSYEQYF
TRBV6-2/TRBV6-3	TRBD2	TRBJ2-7	CASTGTSGRTFLYEQYF
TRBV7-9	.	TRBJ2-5	CASSPNIIGETQYF
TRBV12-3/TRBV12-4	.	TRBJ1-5	CASSFRVNQPQHF
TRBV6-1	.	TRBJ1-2	CASSEVYLDYGYTF
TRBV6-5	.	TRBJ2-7	CASSYYLGVYEQYF
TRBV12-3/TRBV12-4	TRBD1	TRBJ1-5	CASSKDRERITSNQPQHF
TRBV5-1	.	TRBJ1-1	CASSLVDSYTEAFF
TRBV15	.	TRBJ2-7	CATSKQYSGEQYF
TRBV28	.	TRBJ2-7	CASSLFARGSSYEQYF
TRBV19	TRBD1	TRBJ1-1	CASSSDRGIEAFF
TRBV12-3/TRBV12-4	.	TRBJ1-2	CASSTKAGILFGYTF
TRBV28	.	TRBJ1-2	CASSTWTEANYGYTF
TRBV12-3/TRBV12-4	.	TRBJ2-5	CASSDQGGGGETQYF
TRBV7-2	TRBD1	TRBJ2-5	CASSSTGQGRETQYF
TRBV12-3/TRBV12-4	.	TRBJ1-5	CASSFGRYSNQPQHF
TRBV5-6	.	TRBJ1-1	CASSGMGVTEAFF
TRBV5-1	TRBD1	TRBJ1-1	CASSLTGMNTEAFF
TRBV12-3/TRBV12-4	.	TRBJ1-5	CASSLGAPSNQPQHF
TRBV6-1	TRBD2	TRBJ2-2	CASSEATSGIEHTGELFF
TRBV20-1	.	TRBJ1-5	CSARGTNNQPQHF
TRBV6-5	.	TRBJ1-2	CASSYDVDVRVYGYTF
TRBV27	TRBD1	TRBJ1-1	CASSFETGGYTEAFF
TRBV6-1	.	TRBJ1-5	CASSERQGRDRQPQHF
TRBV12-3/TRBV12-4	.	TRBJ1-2	CASSSLYGDGYTF
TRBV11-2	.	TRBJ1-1	CASSLEGFHSGDTEAFF
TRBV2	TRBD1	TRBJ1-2	CASRGDRPFYGYTF
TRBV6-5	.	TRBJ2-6	CASNRVRSTGANVLTF
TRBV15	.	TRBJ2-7	CATSRDWVRAYEQYF
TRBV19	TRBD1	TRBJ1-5	CASSRDRGGDQPQHF
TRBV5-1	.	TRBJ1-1	CASSLDRTLNTEAFF
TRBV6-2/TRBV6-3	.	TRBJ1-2	CASSTGRFYGYTF
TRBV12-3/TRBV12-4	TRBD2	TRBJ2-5	CASTLAGAQETQYF